One T cell receptor beta chain is described in this entry. Its antigen is not known. The CDR3 length is 14 residues. Trimming left V 1 base short and J 9 bases short, with 13 bases between. Per germline, CDR1 LGHNA and CDR2 YSLEER. These data originate in a study of OX40 agonist ivuxolimab in advanced cancers. Study information: Eligibility rules accepted prior anti-PD-1, anti-PD-L1 or anti-CTLA-4 therapy, and 30% to 40% had some. The study's findings and limits: CD4+ and CD8+ blood T cells expanded clonally by week 6 at 0.1 to 3.0 mg/kg.

Autoimmune disease history or systemic immunosuppression was exclusionary. Produced via immunoSEQ multiplex PCR; TCRdb's table is partial and in-frame only. Here the sample spans 53,000 or so clones, 84% being singletons. The TCR sequence derives from an adult with an advanced solid tumor such as melanoma, head and neck, liver or kidney cancer. The chain joins TRBV4-3 to TRBJ2-1; no firm D call. Sequencing was performed on CD4+ or CD8+ T cells sorted from blood, taken in a trial of the OX40 agonist ivuxolimab. In DNA form, the CDR3 reads TGCGCCAGCAGCCAAGGAGCCCTATCAGCTGAGCAGTTCTTC. Its protein product is CASSQGALSAEQFF.